The next 6 T cell receptor beta chains were all read from a single sample in a study of T cell responses to AZD1222 COVID-19 vaccine. TCRdb keeps only in-frame clones here, not all; method: immunoSEQ multiplex PCR. The profile shows about 66,000 clones, 88% of them singletons. Material: peripheral blood, obtained 28 days after the second dose of the MenACWY control vaccine. The source is an adult who received the MenACWY meningococcal vaccine as a control.

The chain joins TRBV7-2 to TRBJ1-2; D perhaps matches TRBD1 (5 bases). The V and J ends lost 5 bases and 8 bases respectively, with 21 bases between them. The CDR3 loop spans 15 amino acids. CDR1 SGHTA and CDR2 FQGNSA come from the germline V gene. The CDR3 spells CASSPSGGAGRGYTF. In nucleotides, the CDR3 is TGTGCCAGCAGCCCCTCGGGGGGTGCAGGGCGAGGCTACACCTTC.

About this clone: The junction does not match germline at one end; this may be a read error. The chain is built from TRBV19 and TRBJ1-6; perhaps TRBD1 as D (6 bases). Germline CDR1 and CDR2: LNHDA and SQIVND (reference sequence). This CDR3 is 14 amino acids long. For the CDR3, the DNA is TGTGCCAGTAGCATAGCCCAGGGGAATTCACCCCTCCACTTT. Protein sequence: CASSIAQGNSPLHF.

The chain is built from TRBV9 and TRBJ2-5, with 14 bases lining up with TRBD2. The CDR3 has 16 amino acids. Germline V gene lookup returns CDR1 SGDLS and CDR2 YYNGEE. V lost 4 bases to trimming and J lost 5 bases; unmatched junction nucleotides: 7. The CDR3 region has the DNA TGTGCCAGCAGCACCGGGACTAGCGGGAGAGTGGAGACCCAGTACTTC. Its protein product is CASSTGTSGRVETQYF.

This clone was found once. The rearrangement links TRBV12-5 to TRBJ2-1, with D tentatively TRBD2 (6 bases). The CDR3 runs to 14 residues. V shed 6 bases and J shed 10 bases, with 19 bases lying between them. Per the germline V gene, CDR1 is LGHNT and CDR2 is FRNRAP. The CDR3 coding sequence is TGTGCTAGTGGCCCCGGGACTTCGATTCGGGAGCAGTTCTTC. Translated: CASGPGTSIREQFF.

The rearrangement joins TRBV5-1 to TRBJ1-2; D ambiguous. Trimming stripped 4 bases from V and 2 bases from J, with 15 bases between. The germline V gene has CDR1 SGHRS and CDR2 YFSETQ. This CDR3 is built from 15 residues. CDR3 sequence reads: CASSLGVSENYGYTF. DNA of the CDR3: TGCGCCAGCAGCCTGGGAGTGAGTGAGAACTATGGCTACACCTTC.

The chain employs TRBV9 and TRBJ1-3; D call uncertain. The CDR3 totals 14 residues. The V gene's germline CDR1 is SGDLS and CDR2 YYNGEE. V lost 0 bases and J lost 4, with 8 bases in between. The DNA of the CDR3 is TGTGCCAGCAGCGTAGGTGGCGAAGGAAACACCATATATTTT. This codes for CASSVGGEGNTIYF.